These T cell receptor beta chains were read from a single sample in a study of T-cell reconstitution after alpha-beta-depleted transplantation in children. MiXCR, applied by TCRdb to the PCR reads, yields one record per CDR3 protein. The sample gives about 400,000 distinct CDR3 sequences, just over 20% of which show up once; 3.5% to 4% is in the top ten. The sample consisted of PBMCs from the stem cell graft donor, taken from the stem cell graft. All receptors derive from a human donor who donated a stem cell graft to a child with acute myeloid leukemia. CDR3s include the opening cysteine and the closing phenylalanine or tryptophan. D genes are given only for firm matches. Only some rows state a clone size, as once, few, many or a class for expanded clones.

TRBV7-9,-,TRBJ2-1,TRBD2,CASRPGGSSGSYNEQFF,TGTGCCAGCAGACCCGGCGGATCTAGCGGGTCCTACAATGAGCAGTTCTTC
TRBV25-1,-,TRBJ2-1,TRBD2,CASSEYSGRAGEQFF,TGTGCCAGCAGTGAATACAGCGGGAGGGCCGGTGAGCAGTTCTTC
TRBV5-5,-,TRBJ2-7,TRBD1,CASSLAQGAYEQYF,TGTGCCAGCAGCTTGGCCCAGGGGGCCTACGAGCAGTACTTC
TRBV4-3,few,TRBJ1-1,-,CASSQLGHNLGDTEAFF,TGCGCCAGCAGCCAACTGGGACACAACCTAGGGGACACTGAAGCTTTCTTT
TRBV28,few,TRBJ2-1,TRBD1,CASSLGQGSDNEQFF,TGTGCCAGCAGTTTAGGACAGGGTTCCGACAATGAGCAGTTCTTC
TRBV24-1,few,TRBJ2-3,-,CATSERRDTQYF,TGTGCCACCAGTGAGCGGCGAGATACGCAGTATTTT
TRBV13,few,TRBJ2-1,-,CASSLEGAYNEQFF,TGTGCCAGCAGCTTAGAGGGGGCCTACAATGAGCAGTTCTTC
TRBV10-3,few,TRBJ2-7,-,CAAQGWGTESYEQYF,TGTGCCGCCCAAGGTTGGGGTACAGAGTCCTACGAGCAGTACTTC
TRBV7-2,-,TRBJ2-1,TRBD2,CASSPHPTSGSSNEQFF,TGTGCCAGCAGCCCCCACCCGACTAGCGGGAGTTCCAATGAGCAGTTCTTC
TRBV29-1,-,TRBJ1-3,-,CSVEPNSSGNTIYF,TGCAGCGTTGAGCCCAACAGCTCTGGAAACACCATATATTTT
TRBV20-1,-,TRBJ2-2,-,CSASDLATTGELFF,TGCAGTGCTAGTGACTTGGCAACGACCGGGGAGCTGTTTTTT
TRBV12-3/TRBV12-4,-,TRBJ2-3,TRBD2,CASTRSSSGKYF,TGTGCCAGCACCCGATCATCTAGCGGGAAGTATTTT
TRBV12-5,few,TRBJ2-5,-,CASGLGYQGSETQYF,TGTGCTAGTGGTTTGGGATACCAGGGTAGCGAGACCCAGTACTTC
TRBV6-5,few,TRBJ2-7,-,CASSYGSGAYEQYF,TGTGCCAGCAGTTACGGTTCAGGGGCCTACGAGCAGTACTTC
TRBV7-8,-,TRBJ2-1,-,CASSLGKQGGLNEQFF,TGTGCCAGCAGCTTGGGGAAACAGGGAGGGTTGAATGAGCAGTTCTTC
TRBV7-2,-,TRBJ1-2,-,CASSLDGDYGYTF,TGTGCCAGCAGCTTAGATGGAGACTATGGCTACACCTTC
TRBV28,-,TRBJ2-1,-,CAVPSVGAGSDEQFF,TGTGCCGTCCCGTCGGTTGGGGCGGGGAGCGATGAGCAGTTCTTC
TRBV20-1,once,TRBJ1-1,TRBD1,CSARVRDRGRVNTEAFF,TGCAGTGCTAGAGTGAGGGACAGGGGTCGTGTGAACACTGAAGCTTTCTTT
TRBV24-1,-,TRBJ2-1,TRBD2,CATSDPGTSGRVFNEQFF,TGTGCCACCAGTGACCCCGGGACTAGCGGGAGAGTTTTCAATGAGCAGTTCTTC
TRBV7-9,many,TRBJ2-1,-,CASSSVVPYNEQFF,TGTGCCAGCAGCAGTGTCGTCCCCTACAATGAGCAGTTCTTC
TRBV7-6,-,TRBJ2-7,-,CASSLARGNKQYF,TGTGCCAGCAGCTTAGCGCGGGGAAACAAGCAGTACTTC
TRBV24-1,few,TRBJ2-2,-,CATSDSPVTGELFF,TGTGCCACCAGCGACTCTCCGGTCACCGGGGAGCTGTTTTTT
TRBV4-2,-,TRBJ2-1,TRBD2,CASSQGGRREQFF,TGTGCCAGCAGCCAGGGAGGGCGGCGTGAGCAGTTCTTC
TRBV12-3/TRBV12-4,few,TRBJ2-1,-,CASIPGLAEGEQFF,TGTGCCAGCATCCCAGGGCTAGCCGAGGGTGAGCAGTTCTTC
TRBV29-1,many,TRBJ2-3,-,CSGTQPDSTDTQYF,TGCAGCGGGACGCAGCCGGATAGCACAGATACGCAGTATTTT
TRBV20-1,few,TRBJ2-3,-,CSATDTTDTQYF,TGCAGTGCTACTGACACCACAGATACGCAGTATTTT
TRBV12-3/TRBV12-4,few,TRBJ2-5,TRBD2,CASSFQREIREQETQYF,TGTGCCAGCAGTTTTCAGCGGGAGATAAGGGAACAAGAGACCCAGTACTTC
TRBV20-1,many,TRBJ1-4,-,CSARAAGEKLFF,TGCAGTGCTAGAGCCGCAGGTGAAAAACTGTTTTTT
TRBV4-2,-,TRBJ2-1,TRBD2,CASSQELGPSGYNEQFF,TGTGCCAGCAGCCAAGAGTTGGGCCCTAGCGGATACAATGAGCAGTTCTTC
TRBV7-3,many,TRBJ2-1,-,CASSRDRNNEQFF,TGTGCCAGCAGCCGCGACCGAAACAATGAGCAGTTCTTC
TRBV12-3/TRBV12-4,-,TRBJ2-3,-,CASSPRLYSSTDTQYF,TGTGCCAGCAGTCCTAGACTATACTCTAGCACAGATACGCAGTATTTT